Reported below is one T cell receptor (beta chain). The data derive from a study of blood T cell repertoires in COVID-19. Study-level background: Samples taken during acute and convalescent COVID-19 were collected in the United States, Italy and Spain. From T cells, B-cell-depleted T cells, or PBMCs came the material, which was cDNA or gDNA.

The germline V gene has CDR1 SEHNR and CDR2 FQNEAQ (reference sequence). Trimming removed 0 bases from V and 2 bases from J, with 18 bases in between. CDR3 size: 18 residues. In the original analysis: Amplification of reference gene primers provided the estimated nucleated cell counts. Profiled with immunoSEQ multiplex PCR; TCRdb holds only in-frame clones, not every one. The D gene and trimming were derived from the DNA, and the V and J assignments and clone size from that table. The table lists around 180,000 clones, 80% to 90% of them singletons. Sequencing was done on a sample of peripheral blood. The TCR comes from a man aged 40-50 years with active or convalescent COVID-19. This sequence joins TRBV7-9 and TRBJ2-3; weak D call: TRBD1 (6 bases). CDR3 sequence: CASSLASGDRLFTDTQYF. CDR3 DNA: TGTGCCAGCAGCTTAGCTTCGGGCGACAGGTTATTCACAGATACGCAGTATTTT.